This entry concerns a single TCR beta chain. Its specificity is unknown. Treatment described: approximately nine-day PBMC culture with coronavirus spike peptide pools or control peptides (ViraFEST assay). The record originates from a study of vaccination and CD4 T cells after COVID-19. Germline lookup yields CDR1 DFQATT and CDR2 SNEGSKA (reference sequence). This CDR3 has 13 amino acids. Trimming shortened V by 5 bases and J by 5 bases, and 15 bases separated the two germline ends. Sequencing of DNA taken from cultured CD4+ T cells relied on the Oncomine TCR Beta short-read assay. TCRdb redid the calling of the PCR reads with MiXCR, one entry per CDR3 protein. The data contain 20,000 to 25,000 distinct CDR3 sequences, roughly 34% of them singletons.

This clonotype was sampled from a human donor who had recovered from COVID-19. The V and J genes are TRBV20-1 and TRBJ2-5; a possible D gene is TRBD2 (7 bases). The specimen comprised CD4+ T cells from blood, cultured in vitro, sampled before SARS-CoV-2 vaccination. Here the CDR3 reads CSAGEGTHETQYF. CDR3 sequence (DNA): TGCAGTGCTGGGGAGGGGACACATGAGACCCAGTACTTC.